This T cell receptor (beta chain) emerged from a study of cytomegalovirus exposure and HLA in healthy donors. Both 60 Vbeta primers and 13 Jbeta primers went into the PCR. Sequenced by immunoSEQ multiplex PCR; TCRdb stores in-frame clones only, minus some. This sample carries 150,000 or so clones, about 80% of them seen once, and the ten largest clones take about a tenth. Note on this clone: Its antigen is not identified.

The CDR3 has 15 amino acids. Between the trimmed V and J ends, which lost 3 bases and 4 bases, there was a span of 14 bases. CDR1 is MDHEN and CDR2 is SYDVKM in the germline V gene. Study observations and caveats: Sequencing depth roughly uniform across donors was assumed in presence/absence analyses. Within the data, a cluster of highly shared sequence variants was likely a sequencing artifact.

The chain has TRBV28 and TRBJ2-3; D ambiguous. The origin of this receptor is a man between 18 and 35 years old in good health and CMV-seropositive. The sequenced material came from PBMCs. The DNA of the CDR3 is TGTGCCAGCAGTTTCTACTCCCCTGTCCCAGATACGCAGTATTTT. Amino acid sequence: CASSFYSPVPDTQYF.